This T cell receptor beta chain was identified during a study of blood T cell repertoires in COVID-19. On the study more broadly: Some COVID-19 samples were acute and others convalescent; all came from the United States, Italy and Spain. T cells, B-cell-depleted T cells, or PBMCs supplied cDNA or gDNA.

CDR3 length: 15 amino acids. V dropped 0 bases and J dropped 5 bases, with 14 bases sitting between them. CDR1 and CDR2 (germline): KGHSH, LQKENI. Under the authors' procedure: Estimation of nucleated cell counts relied on the amplification of reference gene primers. The data were produced by immunoSEQ multiplex PCR, yet TCRdb's version contains in-frame clones alone and is incomplete. The V and J calls and clone size come from that table; D and trimming were worked out from the DNA. The profile shows a few hundred thousand clones, about 89% of them singletons. The chain recombines TRBV18 with TRBJ2-7; D ambiguous. The clonotype comes from a man aged 35-49 years in a cohort exposed to, infected with or recovered from COVID-19 (not recorded which). Sequencing was carried out using PBMCs or T cells enriched from blood (not recorded which). CDR3: CASSPPAMAVNEQYF. The CDR3 region has the DNA TGTGCCAGCTCACCACCGGCAATGGCAGTCAACGAGCAGTACTTC.